Here is one T cell receptor beta chain with its context. The CDR3 has 14 residues. CDR1 is SGHTA, CDR2 FQGNSA, per germline. V was cut by 3 bases and J by 2 bases, with 11 bases left in between. As originally analysed: Amplifying reference gene primers gave estimates of nucleated cell counts. Data came from immunoSEQ multiplex PCR; TCRdb stores just in-frame clones and leaves some out. The V and J calls and clone size come from that table; D and trimming were worked out from the DNA. The table shows roughly 300,000 clones, with less than 85% occurring only once. The data stem from a study of blood T cell repertoires in COVID-19.

The J gene is TRBJ2-7, the V gene TRBV7-2, with TRBD2 as a possible D gene (5 bases). This clonotype was sampled from a human donor with COVID-19, enrolled during active disease. The donor label of this sample is uncertain. The sample was peripheral blood. The CDR3 DNA reads TGTGCCAGCAGCTTTTCGCGGGCAGCCTACGAGCAGTACTTC. Amino acids: CASSFSRAAYEQYF.